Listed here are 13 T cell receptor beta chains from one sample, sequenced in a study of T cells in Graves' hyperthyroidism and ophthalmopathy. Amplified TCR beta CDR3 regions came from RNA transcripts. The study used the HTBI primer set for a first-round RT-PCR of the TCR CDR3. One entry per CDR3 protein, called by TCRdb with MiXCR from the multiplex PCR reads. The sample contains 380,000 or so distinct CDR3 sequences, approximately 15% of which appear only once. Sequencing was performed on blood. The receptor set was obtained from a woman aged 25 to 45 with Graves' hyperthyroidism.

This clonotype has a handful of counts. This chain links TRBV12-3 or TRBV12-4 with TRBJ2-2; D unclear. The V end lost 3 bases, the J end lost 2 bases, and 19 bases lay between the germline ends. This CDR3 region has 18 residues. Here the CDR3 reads CASSFYSEQEFNTGELFF. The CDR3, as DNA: TGTGCCAGCAGTTTTTATTCCGAGCAGGAGTTTAACACCGGGGAGCTGTTTTTT.

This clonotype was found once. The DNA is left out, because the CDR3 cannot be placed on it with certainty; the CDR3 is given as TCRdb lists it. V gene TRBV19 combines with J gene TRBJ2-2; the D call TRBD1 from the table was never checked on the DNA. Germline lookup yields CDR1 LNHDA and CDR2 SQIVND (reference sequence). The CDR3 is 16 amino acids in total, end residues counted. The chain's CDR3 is CASSPRQGFGAGELFF.

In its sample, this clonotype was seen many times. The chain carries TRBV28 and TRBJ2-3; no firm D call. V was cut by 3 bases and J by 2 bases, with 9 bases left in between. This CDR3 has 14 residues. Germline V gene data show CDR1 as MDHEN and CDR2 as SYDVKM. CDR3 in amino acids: CASSFSGYTDTQYF. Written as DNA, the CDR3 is TGTGCCAGCAGTTTTTCAGGCTACACAGATACGCAGTATTTT.

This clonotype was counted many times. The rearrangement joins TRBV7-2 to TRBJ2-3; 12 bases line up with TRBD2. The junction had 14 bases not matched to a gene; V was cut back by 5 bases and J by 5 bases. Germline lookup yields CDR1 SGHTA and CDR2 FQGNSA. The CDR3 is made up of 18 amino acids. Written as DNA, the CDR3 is TGTGCCAGCAGCCCCCGCTCTCTAGCGGGAGGGCCGGGAGATACGCAGTATTTT. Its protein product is CASSPRSLAGGPGDTQYF.

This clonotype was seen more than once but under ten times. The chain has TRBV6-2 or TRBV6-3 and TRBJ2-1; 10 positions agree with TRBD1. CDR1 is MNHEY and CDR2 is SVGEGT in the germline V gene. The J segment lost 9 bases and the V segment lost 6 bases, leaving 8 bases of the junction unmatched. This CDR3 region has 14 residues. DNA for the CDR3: TGTGCCAGCAGGAAATTGACAGGGGGCGGTGAGCAGTTCTTC. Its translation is CASRKLTGGGEQFF.

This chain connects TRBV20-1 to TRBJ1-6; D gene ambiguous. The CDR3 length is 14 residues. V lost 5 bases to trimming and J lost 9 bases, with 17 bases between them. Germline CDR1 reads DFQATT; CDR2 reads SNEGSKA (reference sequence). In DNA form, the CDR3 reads TGCAGTGCTGGGAGTTTAACCCCGGGTTCACCCCTCCACTTT. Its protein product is CSAGSLTPGSPLHF.

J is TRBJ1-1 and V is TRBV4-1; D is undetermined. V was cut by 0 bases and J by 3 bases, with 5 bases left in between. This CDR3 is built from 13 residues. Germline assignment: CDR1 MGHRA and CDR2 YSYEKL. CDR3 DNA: TGCGCCAGCAGCCAAGAACAGTACACTGAAGCTTTCTTT. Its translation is CASSQEQYTEAFF.

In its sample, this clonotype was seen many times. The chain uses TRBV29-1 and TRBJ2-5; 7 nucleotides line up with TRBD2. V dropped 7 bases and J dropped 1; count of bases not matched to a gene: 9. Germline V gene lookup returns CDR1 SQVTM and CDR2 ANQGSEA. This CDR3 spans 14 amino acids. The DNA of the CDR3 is TGCAGCGCAAAGCTAGCGGCCTTCCAAGAGACCCAGTACTTC. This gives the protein CSAKLAAFQETQYF. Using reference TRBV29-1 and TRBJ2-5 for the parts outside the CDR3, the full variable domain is SAVISQKPSRDICQRGTSLTIQCQVDSQVTMMFWYRQQPGQSLTLIATANQGSEATYESGFVIDKFPISRPNLTFSTLTVSNMSPEDSSIYLCSAKLAAFQETQYFGPGTRLLVL.

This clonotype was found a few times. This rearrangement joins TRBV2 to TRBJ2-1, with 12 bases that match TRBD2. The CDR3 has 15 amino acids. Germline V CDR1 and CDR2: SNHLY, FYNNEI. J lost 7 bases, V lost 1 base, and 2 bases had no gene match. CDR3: CASSEGLAGVNEQFF. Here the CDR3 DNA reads TGTGCCAGCAGTGAAGGACTAGCGGGAGTAAATGAGCAGTTCTTC. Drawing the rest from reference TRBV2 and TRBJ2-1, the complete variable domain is EPEVTQTPSHQVTQMGQEVILRCVPISNHLYFYWYRQILGQKVEFLVSFYNNEISEKSEIFDDQFSVERPDGSNFTLKIRSTKLEDSAMYFCASSEGLAGVNEQFFGPGTRLTVL.

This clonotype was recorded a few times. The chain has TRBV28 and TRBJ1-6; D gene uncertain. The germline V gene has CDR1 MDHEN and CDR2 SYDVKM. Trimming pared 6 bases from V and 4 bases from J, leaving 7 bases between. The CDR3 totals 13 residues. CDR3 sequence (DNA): TGTGCCAGCAGCGTTTTGTATAATTCACCCCTCCACTTT. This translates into CASSVLYNSPLHF.

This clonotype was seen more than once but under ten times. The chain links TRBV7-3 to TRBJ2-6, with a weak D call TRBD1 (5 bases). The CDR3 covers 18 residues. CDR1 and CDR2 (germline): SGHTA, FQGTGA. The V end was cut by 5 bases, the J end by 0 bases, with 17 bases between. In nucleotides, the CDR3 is TGTGCCAGCAGCCCGTTACCGCAGGGTAACTCTGGGGCCAACGTCCTGACTTTC. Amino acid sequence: CASSPLPQGNSGANVLTF.

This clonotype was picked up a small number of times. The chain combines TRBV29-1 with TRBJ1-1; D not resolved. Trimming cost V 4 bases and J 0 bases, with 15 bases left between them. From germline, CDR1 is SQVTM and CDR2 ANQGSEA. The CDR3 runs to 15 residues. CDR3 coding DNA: TGCAGCGTTGCGTTCAGGACTCACATGAACACTGAAGCTTTCTTT. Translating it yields CSVAFRTHMNTEAFF.

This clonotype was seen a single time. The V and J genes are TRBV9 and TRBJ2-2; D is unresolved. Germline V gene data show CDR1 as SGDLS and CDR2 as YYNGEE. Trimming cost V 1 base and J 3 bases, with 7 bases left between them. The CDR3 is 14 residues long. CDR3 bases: TGTGCCAGCAGCGTAAAGTTTTACACCGGGGAGCTGTTTTTT. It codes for CASSVKFYTGELFF.